The 18 T cell receptor beta chains listed next were all sequenced from one sample in a study of T cell repertoires in cytomegalovirus infection. TCRdb fed the reads into MiXCR, producing one record per CDR3 protein. This table holds 80,000 to 130,000 distinct CDR3 sequences, 20% to 30% found once. Sequencing was performed on CD8+ T cells from PBMCs. These TCRs come from a human donor in good health (CMV status not recorded). Some clones in this sample may be carry-over from other donors' samples.

A few counts support this clonotype. The chain has TRBV12-3 or TRBV12-4 and TRBJ2-7; D is uncertain. This CDR3 is 11 amino acids long. V was shortened by 11 bases and J by 5 bases, with 13 bases between the two germline ends. CDR3 amino acids: CASGILNEQYF. The CDR3 coding sequence is TGTGCCTCTGGGATTCTAAACGAGCAGTACTTC.

The genes are TRBV4-3 and TRBJ2-6; D is undetermined. Germline CDR1 LGHNA, CDR2 YSLEER. The germline V and J ends were trimmed by 0 bases and 4 bases, with 10 bases remaining between them. The CDR3 spans 16 residues. CDR3 nucleotide sequence: TGCGCCAGCAGCCAAGATGTAGGGTACGGGGCCAACGTCCTGACTTTC. Protein: CASSQDVGYGANVLTF.

Ten or more counts support this clonotype. V is TRBV29-1 and J is TRBJ2-7; TRBD1 matches at 7 bases. The CDR3 runs 12 residues. With V trimmed by 4 bases and J by 2 bases, 2 bases remained unmatched. Germline CDR1 and CDR2: SQVTM and ANQGSEA. The chain's CDR3 is CSVAGTAYEQYF. The CDR3 DNA follows: TGCAGCGTTGCGGGGACAGCCTACGAGCAGTACTTC.

As to this clonotype: A clone one base away is much larger, so this may be a read error. V and J are TRBV5-1 and TRBJ1-1; 7 bases agree with TRBD1. Germline V CDR1 and CDR2: SGHRS, YFSETQ. The CDR3 length is 14 residues. V was pared by 4 bases and J by 0 bases, with 3 bases of the junction left unmatched. The CDR3 reads CASSTGQLNTEAFF. The CDR3 DNA sequence: TGCGCCAGCAGCACGGGACAGCTGAACACTGAAGCTTTCTTT.

This clonotype showed up many times. The rearrangement links TRBV20-1 to TRBJ1-3; D possibly corresponds to TRBD1 (6 bases). Germline CDR1 reads DFQATT; CDR2 reads SNEGSKA (reference sequence). Trimming left V 6 bases short and J 4 bases short, with 13 bases between. This CDR3 is built from 13 residues. As DNA, the CDR3 is TGCAGTGCCAGGGGCACAGGGGGAAACACCATATATTTT. Its protein product is CSARGTGGNTIYF.

The rearrangement joins TRBV28 to TRBJ2-5; no clear D gene. This CDR3 has 13 residues. Trimming left V 6 bases short and J 2 bases short, with 10 bases between. Germline CDR1 is MDHEN and CDR2 is SYDVKM. The DNA for the CDR3 is TGTGCCAGCAGGCCGGAACTGCAAGAGACCCAGTACTTC. Translated: CASRPELQETQYF.

V is TRBV9 and J is TRBJ2-1, with 9 bases matching TRBD2. Germline loops: CDR1 SGDLS, CDR2 YYNGEE. V gave up 3 bases and J gave up 4 bases; unmatched junction bases: 8. The CDR3 contains 16 residues. CDR3 bases: TGTGCCAGCAGCGCCCTTAGCGGGGGCTCTTACAATGAGCAGTTCTTC. Its protein product is CASSALSGGSYNEQFF.

The CDR3 protein is CASRAWAGEETQYF. The CDR3 nucleotides read TGTGCCAGCCGAGCTTGGGCAGGGGAAGAGACCCAGTACTTC. The chain employs TRBV5-5 and TRBJ2-5; the D gene is possibly TRBD1 (6 bases). This CDR3 comprises 14 residues. The germline V and J ends were trimmed by 7 bases and 3 bases, with 16 bases remaining between them. Germline V lookup: CDR1 SGHKS, CDR2 YYEKEE (reference sequence).

J is TRBJ1-2 and V is TRBV12-3 or TRBV12-4; D is unclear. The V end was cut by 2 bases, the J end by 8 bases, with 9 bases between. This CDR3 has 12 residues. The CDR3 DNA is TGTGCCAGCAGTTTATCATTACAGGGCTACACCTTC. It yields the protein CASSLSLQGYTF.

This clonotype was recorded at least ten times. The V and J genes are TRBV7-8 and TRBJ1-4; D gene ambiguous. V was pared by 1 base and J by 8 bases, with 11 bases between. The CDR3 has 14 amino acids. Germline CDR1 is SGHVS and CDR2 is FQNEAQ. The CDR3 region is CASSLGFEGEKLFF. The CDR3 nucleotides are TGTGCCAGCAGCTTAGGATTCGAAGGCGAAAAACTGTTTTTT.

This clonotype has just a few counts. The chain links TRBV7-9 to TRBJ2-5, with 7 bases identical to TRBD2. V was pared by 0 bases and J by 3 bases, with 7 bases of the junction left unmatched. Germline CDR1 reads SEHNR; CDR2 reads FQNEAQ (reference sequence). The CDR3 runs 16 residues. This chain's CDR3 is CASSLAPGGKEETQYF. The CDR3 nucleotides are TGTGCCAGCAGCTTAGCGCCCGGGGGGAAGGAAGAGACCCAGTACTTC.

This clonotype was counted at least ten times. The V and J genes are TRBV28 and TRBJ1-6; weak D call: TRBD1 (6 bases). Per germline, CDR1 MDHEN and CDR2 SYDVKM. V was pared by 6 bases and J by 7 bases, with 16 bases between. The CDR3 is made up of 15 amino acids. DNA for the CDR3: TGTGCCAGCAGACTCCTGGGGGGCGGCAATTCACCCCTCCACTTT. It yields the protein CASRLLGGGNSPLHF.

This clonotype was found once. The J gene is TRBJ2-5, the V gene TRBV9; 11 bases line up with TRBD1. The V gene end was trimmed by 3 bases and the J gene end by 2 bases; junction bases not matched to a gene: 9. Germline V lookup: CDR1 SGDLS, CDR2 YYNGEE. There are 17 residues in the CDR3. CDR3 sequence (DNA): TGTGCCAGCAGCGGCGGACAGGGGGCTCGCTTACAAGAGACCCAGTACTTC. It yields the protein CASSGGQGARLQETQYF.

The rearrangement links TRBV29-1 to TRBJ2-3, with no clear D. Germline CDR1 SQVTM, CDR2 ANQGSEA. Trimming took 4 bases from V and 5 from J, leaving 10 bases between them. This CDR3 contains 12 residues. The CDR3 here is CSVVREGDTQYF. In nucleotides, the CDR3 is TGCAGCGTTGTCCGTGAAGGAGATACGCAGTATTTT.

This clonotype appeared a few times. The V and J genes are TRBV5-6 and TRBJ2-1; TRBD1 matches 9 bases. CDR1 is SGHDT, CDR2 YYEEEE, per germline. J lost 8 bases, V lost 7 bases, and 4 bases had no gene match. CDR3 size: 12 residues. The CDR3 region has the DNA TGTGCCAGCGGAACAGGGGGCCATGAGCAGTTCTTC. Residues: CASGTGGHEQFF. The full variable domain, its missing parts supplied by reference TRBV5-6 and TRBJ2-1, is DAGVTQSPTHLIKTRGQQVTLRCSPKSGHDTVSWYQQALGQGPQFIFQYYEEEERQRGNFPDRFSGHQFPNYSSELNVNALLLGDSALYLCASGTGGHEQFFGPGTRLTVL.

The chain uses TRBV7-6 and TRBJ2-7, with D uncertain. Germline V CDR1 and CDR2: SGHVS, FNYEAQ. Trimming pared 2 bases from V and 0 bases from J, leaving 14 bases between. The CDR3 loop spans 16 amino acids. The CDR3 protein is CASSLTASPSSYEQYF. CDR3 sequence (DNA): TGTGCCAGCAGCTTAACGGCTAGTCCTAGCTCCTACGAGCAGTACTTC.

The chain combines TRBV6-1 with TRBJ2-2; D call uncertain. V shed 3 bases and J shed 1 base, with 6 bases lying between them. This CDR3 is 14 amino acids long. Germline V CDR1 and CDR2: MNHNS, SASEGT. The CDR3 nucleotides are TGTGCCAGCAGTGATCGGGTGAACACCGGGGAGCTGTTTTTT. It translates to CASSDRVNTGELFF.

In its sample, this clonotype was seen many times. The chain joins TRBV7-9 to TRBJ2-1, with 7 bases that match TRBD1. J was trimmed by 6 bases and V by 6 bases; bases with no gene match: 11. Germline V lookup: CDR1 SEHNR, CDR2 FQNEAQ (reference sequence). CDR3 length: 15 amino acids. The CDR3 spells CASRKPGTVANEQFF. CDR3 bases: TGTGCCAGCAGGAAGCCCGGGACAGTCGCCAATGAGCAGTTCTTC.